The 9 T cell receptor beta chains below all came from one sample that was sequenced in a study of blood T cell repertoires in COVID-19. The method was immunoSEQ multiplex PCR; TCRdb's version includes in-frame clones alone and lacks a portion of them. The sample comprises about 86,000 clones, over 80% of which are singletons, and 31% rests with the top ten. What was sequenced was peripheral blood. These receptors were obtained from a woman of 80 years or more with active or convalescent COVID-19.

This clone was seen just once. The CDR3 region is CASSKDPGGQVGSNYGYTF. The DNA of the CDR3 is TGTGCCAGCAGCAAAGACCCCGGGGGACAGGTGGGATCTAACTATGGCTACACCTTC. The chain recombines TRBV21-1 with TRBJ1-2; the D call of TRBD1 is as the table states it, not checked on the DNA. TRBV21-1 is an annotated pseudogene. This CDR3 has 19 residues.

This chain joins TRBV3-1 (or the pseudogene TRBV3-2) and TRBJ1-6; 7 bases line up with TRBD1. Trimming took 0 bases from V and 5 from J; bases not matched to a gene: 7. The V gene's germline CDR1 is LGHDT and CDR2 YNNKEL (reference sequence). The CDR3 covers 17 residues. CDR3 sequence: CASSQEGLQGNNSPLHF. In DNA, the CDR3 is TGTGCCAGCAGCCAAGAGGGTCTACAGGGGAATAATTCACCCCTCCACTTT.

This clone has a single count. The chain links TRBV18 to TRBJ1-6; D possibly corresponds to TRBD1 (6 bases). CDR3 length: 16 residues. Germline V gives CDR1 KGHSH, CDR2 LQKENI. Deletions cut 6 bases from V and 4 bases from J, with 16 bases between. This CDR3 reads CASSIRQAQYNSPLHF. CDR3 bases: TGTGCCAGCTCCATCCGACAGGCCCAATATAATTCACCCCTCCACTTT.

This clone was picked up one time. The chain recombines TRBV11-3 with TRBJ2-6; 8 positions match TRBD1. Trimming at V came to 4 bases and at J to 4 bases, leaving 15 bases not matched to a gene. The CDR3 contains 19 residues. Germline lookup yields CDR1 SGHNT and CDR2 YENEEA. CDR3 sequence: CASSSPGQATSGGANVLTF. CDR3 DNA: TGTGCCAGCAGCTCCCCGGGACAGGCCACATCGGGGGGGGCCAACGTCCTGACTTTC.

For this clone: At one end the junction does not follow the germline gene, possibly because of a read error. V usage is TRBV7-7 and J usage is TRBJ2-7; D perhaps matches TRBD1 (6 bases). The CDR3 runs to 15 residues. Germline V gene lookup returns CDR1 SSHAT and CDR2 FNYEAQ (reference sequence). The CDR3 nucleotides are TGTGCTAGCAGCTTAGCTATAGGGGGTGTGCACGAGCAGTACTTC. Amino acid sequence: CASSLAIGGVHEQYF.

The rearrangement links TRBV6-5 to TRBJ1-2, with D perhaps matching TRBD1 (5 bases). This CDR3 region has 14 residues. Germline V gene data show CDR1 as MNHEY and CDR2 as SVGAGI. Between the trimmed V and J ends, which lost 6 bases and 8 bases, there was a span of 19 bases. The CDR3 loop reads CASSSTGGIDGYTF. For the CDR3, the DNA is TGTGCCAGCAGCTCGACCGGGGGGATCGACGGCTACACCTTC.

This chain uses TRBV28 with TRBJ2-3, with TRBD2 matching 7 bases. CDR1 MDHEN and CDR2 SYDVKM come from the germline V gene. The CDR3 contains 16 residues. With 10 bases clipped from V and 0 bases from J, the junction kept 13 bases outside the gene matches. CDR3 DNA sequence: TGTGCCATCGAGCCGGGAGGCCCCCTAAGCACAGATACGCAGTATTTT. This encodes CAIEPGGPLSTDTQYF.

This chain uses TRBV5-1 with TRBJ2-3; possibly TRBD2 for D (6 bases). V was pared by 3 bases and J by 1 base, with 9 bases between. The CDR3 runs 14 residues. Per the germline V gene, CDR1 is SGHRS and CDR2 is YFSETQ. CDR3 loop: CASSSERGTDTQYF. In DNA form, the CDR3 reads TGCGCCAGCAGCTCTGAGCGGGGCACAGATACGCAGTATTTT.

The count of this clone is one. The chain recombines TRBV4-1 with TRBJ1-4; possibly TRBD1 for D (5 bases). Germline V gene data show CDR1 as MGHRA and CDR2 as YSYEKL. The CDR3 runs to 15 residues. Deletions cut 4 bases from V and 8 bases from J, with 17 bases between. The CDR3: CASSPGLGGGEKLFF. The CDR3 coding sequence is TGCGCCAGCAGCCCTGGATTGGGGGGTGGAGAAAAACTGTTTTTT.